This is a list of T cell receptor beta chains from one sample in a study of T cells of healthy individuals. Using its own MiXCR run on the 5' RACE reads, TCRdb lists one record per CDR3 protein. In the table there are 60,000 to 75,000 distinct CDR3 sequences, roughly 15% of which are singletons. Every receptor here comes from a human donor in good health. Each CDR3 is given with its conserved first and last residue. D genes are given only for firm matches. For some rows the clone size is stated as once, few or many, or as a class when expanded; others skip it.

J gene	D gene	clone size	V gene	CDR3 DNA	CDR3 protein
TRBJ1-2	NA	many	TRBV11-1	TGTGCCAGCAGGAAAGGACAGATTAATGGCTACACCTTC	CASRKGQINGYTF
TRBJ1-5	NA	few	TRBV19	TGTGCCAGTAGTATATCAGGGGCCAAAAGACGCAATCAGCCCCAGCATTTT	CASSISGAKRRNQPQHF
TRBJ2-1	NA	many	TRBV5-1	TGCGCCAGCAGCAACCCAGGGACCGGTGTTATCCATGAGCAGTTCTTC	CASSNPGTGVIHEQFF
TRBJ2-7	NA	NA	TRBV10-2	TGCGCCAGCAGTGAGAGGACAGCCTCGGGCGAGCAGTACTTC	CASSERTASGEQYF
TRBJ2-4	NA	many	TRBV12-3/TRBV12-4	TGTGCCAGCAGTTTCGGTAACAGGCTAGCCAAAAACATTCAGTACTTC	CASSFGNRLAKNIQYF
TRBJ2-7	NA	many	TRBV20-1	TGCAGTGCTAGAGCCCCGGGACATAGCATCTACGAGCAGTACTTC	CSARAPGHSIYEQYF
TRBJ1-5	NA	many	TRBV28	TGTGCCAGCAGTTTCTTACCAGGGATCAATCAGCCCCAGCATTTT	CASSFLPGINQPQHF
TRBJ2-3	NA	few	TRBV20-1	TGCAGTGCTAGAGGACTCGCCATTGGTTTAGATACGCAGTATTTT	CSARGLAIGLDTQYF
TRBJ1-1	NA	many	TRBV12-5	TGTGCTAGTGGTTTTGCAGGCTCGTTTACTGAAGCTTTCTTT	CASGFAGSFTEAFF
TRBJ2-7	TRBD2	NA	TRBV5-4	TGTGCCAGCAGGTCGACTAGCGGGAGGGAGTACTTC	CASRSTSGREYF
TRBJ2-7	NA	NA	TRBV18	TGTGCCAGCAACTTTGAGGGAGCTGGTTACGAGCAGTACTTC	CASNFEGAGYEQYF
TRBJ2-2	NA	many	TRBV7-9	TGTGCCAGCAGGGAGAACACCGGGGAGCTGTTTTTT	CASRENTGELFF
TRBJ2-1	NA	NA	TRBV7-9	TGTGCTTCCCAGAGCTCCTACAATGAGCAGTTCTTC	CASQSSYNEQFF
TRBJ2-1	NA	NA	TRBV29-1	TGCAGCGTCCGACCCGACGGGGGTAGCTCCTACAATGAGCAGTTCTTC	CSVRPDGGSSYNEQFF
TRBJ2-1	TRBD1	NA	TRBV12-3/TRBV12-4	TGTGCCAGCAGAAGGGACAGAGACAATGAGCAGTTCTTC	CASRRDRDNEQFF
TRBJ1-5	NA	many	TRBV10-1	TGCGCCAGCAGTGAGTCAATTTTCGGAACGAAGCATTTT	CASSESIFGTKHF
TRBJ2-4	TRBD2	medium-sized	TRBV6-1	TGTGCCAGCAGTGAAGCGCTAGCGGGAGCCAAAAACATTCAGTACTTC	CASSEALAGAKNIQYF
TRBJ2-6	NA	few	TRBV21-1	TGTGCCAGCAGCAAAAATGGTAAACCGGGACCTGGGGCCAACGTCCTGACTTTC	CASSKNGKPGPGANVLTF
TRBJ2-7	NA	NA	TRBV6-2/TRBV6-3	TGTGCCAGCAGTTCCCCCGACAGGACCGGCTCCTACGAGCAGTACTTC	CASSSPDRTGSYEQYF
TRBJ2-1	TRBD2	NA	TRBV4-1	TGCGCCAGCAGCCAATCGGTTAGCGGGAGGAATGAGCAGTTCTTC	CASSQSVSGRNEQFF
TRBJ2-7	NA	many	TRBV5-1	TGCGCCAGCAGCAACCTCAGGGAGCAGTACTTC	CASSNLREQYF
TRBJ2-2	NA	few	TRBV5-1	TGCGCCAGCAGCTTCAGGAACACCGGGGAGCTGTTTTTT	CASSFRNTGELFF
TRBJ2-1	TRBD2	many	TRBV2	TGTGCCAGCACCCCTCGACAGGGTTCGGGACTAGCGGGGTTGAAGGATGAGCAGTTCTTC	CASTPRQGSGLAGLKDEQFF
TRBJ1-1	NA	medium-sized	TRBV20-1	TGCAGTGCTAGAGAAAGGAGGACGAACACTGAAGCTTTCTTT	CSARERRTNTEAFF
TRBJ2-5	TRBD2	few	TRBV10-3	TGTGCCATCAGTGGGACTAGCGGGGCCTTGTACCAAGAGACCCAGTACTTC	CAISGTSGALYQETQYF
TRBJ2-1	TRBD1	medium-sized	TRBV6-4	TGTGCCAGCAGTGACTCCGGGACAGGGGGCTACAATGAGCAGTTCTTC	CASSDSGTGGYNEQFF
TRBJ2-4	NA	NA	TRBV4-2	TGTGCCAGCAGCCAAGATCCAAAAGGGGCGGGCACCCCAAACAAAAACATTCAGTACTTC	CASSQDPKGAGTPNKNIQYF
TRBJ2-1	NA	many	TRBV11-3	TGTGCCAGCAGCTTAGATCAGGCCAATGAGCAGTTCTTC	CASSLDQANEQFF
TRBJ2-7	NA	many	TRBV30	TGTGCCTGGAGGTCATTGGGGGGGGGCGCAAACTACGAGCAGTACTTC	CAWRSLGGGANYEQYF
TRBJ1-5	NA	many	TRBV21-1	TGTGCCAGCAGGCCCGGACAGGCGGTTCAGCCCCAGCATTTT	CASRPGQAVQPQHF
TRBJ2-7	NA	many	TRBV4-2	TGTGCCAGCCCGCAGCTGCCTTCCTACGAGCAGTACTTC	CASPQLPSYEQYF
TRBJ2-2	TRBD2	NA	TRBV12-3/TRBV12-4	TGTGCCAGCGCTCTTTTAGCGGGGGCACCCGGGGAGCTGTTTTTT	CASALLAGAPGELFF
TRBJ2-6	NA	few	TRBV10-3	TGTGCCATCAGTGAAGACCCTCTTTCTGGGGCCAACGTCCTGACTTTC	CAISEDPLSGANVLTF
TRBJ2-1	NA	NA	TRBV24-1	TGTGCCACCAGTGACGGAAGCATTGGTGAGGAGCAGTTCTTC	CATSDGSIGEEQFF
TRBJ2-3	TRBD2	few	TRBV6-2/TRBV6-3	TGTGCCAGCAGATCCGGGACTAGCGAATCAGATACGCAGTATTTT	CASRSGTSESDTQYF
TRBJ1-1	NA	many	TRBV29-1	TGCAGCGTTATCTCCAGGTTCTCGCGCACTGAAGCTTTCTTT	CSVISRFSRTEAFF
TRBJ2-1	NA	NA	TRBV29-1	TGCAGCGTGACTAGTCTCGGCGGATTCTACAATGAGCAGTTCTTC	CSVTSLGGFYNEQFF
TRBJ2-7	TRBD2	NA	TRBV28	TGTGCCAGCAGTATAGAGTCCGCGGGGGGCTACGAGCAGTACTTC	CASSIESAGGYEQYF
TRBJ2-2	NA	few	TRBV29-1	TGCAGCGTTGAGCCTAAACCACCTTCCACCGGGGAGCTGTTTTTT	CSVEPKPPSTGELFF
TRBJ2-2	TRBD1	few	TRBV5-4	TGTGCCAGCAACTACCGGGACAGGGAAACCGGGGAGCTGTTTTTT	CASNYRDRETGELFF
TRBJ2-1	TRBD1	few	TRBV7-2	TGTGCCAGCAGCTTAGTAAGGAGGACAGGGCACTACAATGAGCAGTTCTTC	CASSLVRRTGHYNEQFF
TRBJ2-3	TRBD1	few	TRBV12-3/TRBV12-4	TGTGCCAGCAGCCCAGAGAGCAGGGGGCGGAACACAGATACGCAGTATTTT	CASSPESRGRNTDTQYF
TRBJ2-2	NA	many	TRBV28	TGTGCCAGCACCTCCTCTGTGAGGGGGGCGGGCACCGGGGAGCTGTTTTTT	CASTSSVRGAGTGELFF
TRBJ1-5	NA	few	TRBV18	TGTGCCAGCTCACCAAGCCGAAGCGACAATTCCCCTCAGCATTTT	CASSPSRSDNSPQHF
TRBJ2-1	NA	NA	TRBV12-3/TRBV12-4	TGTGCCAGCAGTCCCGGGCCCAGGTCGGATGAGCAGTTCTTC	CASSPGPRSDEQFF
TRBJ2-7	NA	NA	TRBV2	TGTGCCAGCAGGGTCAATCCTTACGAGCAGTACTTC	CASRVNPYEQYF
TRBJ2-1	NA	many	TRBV20-1	TGCAGTGCTAGCCCCCAGGTGTCCTACAATGAGCAGTTCTTC	CSASPQVSYNEQFF
TRBJ2-5	NA	few	TRBV25-1	TGTGCCAGCAGTGAAATGGACGTTAAAGAGACCCAGTACTTC	CASSEMDVKETQYF
TRBJ2-5	TRBD2	NA	TRBV3-1	TGTGCCAGCAGCCAAGATCGGGCGAGAAGCGGGAGAGTCCAAGAGACCCAGTACTTC	CASSQDRARSGRVQETQYF
TRBJ1-2	NA	many	TRBV10-3	TGTGCCATCCGTGCGGGGGGGAACGACCGGAGTGGCTACACCTTC	CAIRAGGNDRSGYTF
TRBJ2-6	TRBD1	few	TRBV29-1	TGCAGCATAAGGGACAGGACGAGCTCTGGGGCCAACGTCCTGACTTTC	CSIRDRTSSGANVLTF
TRBJ1-5	NA	many	TRBV24-1	TGTGCCACCAGCCAGGAAGACGATCAGCCCCAGCATTTT	CATSQEDDQPQHF
TRBJ2-1	NA	few	TRBV7-2	TGTGCCAGCAGCTTAGCCAAATCGGGTGAGCAGTTCTTC	CASSLAKSGEQFF